These T cell receptor beta chains were read from a single sample in a study of T cells in Graves' hyperthyroidism and ophthalmopathy. MiXCR, applied by TCRdb to the multiplex PCR reads, yields one record per CDR3 protein. The top ten hold around 7.7% of the sample, which has about 610,000 distinct CDR3 sequences, around 42% seen once. The sequencing input was peripheral blood or thyroid tissue (not recorded which). The origin of the receptors is a woman aged 18 to 35 with Graves' hyperthyroidism. CDR3s include the opening cysteine and the closing phenylalanine or tryptophan. D genes are given only for firm matches. For some rows the clone size is stated as once, few or many, or as a class when expanded; others skip it.

D gene | clone size | J gene | V gene | CDR3 DNA | CDR3 protein
. | many | TRBJ1-1 | TRBV14 | TGTGCCAGCAGCCAAGCCTTCGTTGGACTTACGAACACTGAAGCTTTCTTT | CASSQAFVGLTNTEAFF
. | . | TRBJ2-7 | TRBV5-4 | TGTGCCAGCAGCTTGGCAGGGGCACCTTTTTCCTACGGGCAGTACTTC | CASSLAGAPFSYGQYF
. | few | TRBJ2-2 | TRBV19 | TGTGCCAGTGCCCTTCGCCCCCACTTAACCGGGGAGCTGTTTTTT | CASALRPHLTGELFF
. | many | TRBJ2-2 | TRBV7-2 | TGTGCCAGCAGCTTAAGGCGGGTTTCGGAGACCGGGGAGCTGTTTTTT | CASSLRRVSETGELFF
. | . | TRBJ1-2 | TRBV29-1 | TGCAGCGACGCGGCAGGGTCACTCTATGGCTACACCTTC | CSDAAGSLYGYTF
. | few | TRBJ1-5 | TRBV30 | TGTGCCTGGAGTTTCGAGGAAAATCAGCCCCAGCATTTT | CAWSFEENQPQHF
. | few | TRBJ1-5 | TRBV28 | TGTGCCAGCTCCCCAGGGTTCGATCAGCCCCAGCATTTT | CASSPGFDQPQHF
TRBD1 | . | TRBJ1-1 | TRBV27 | TGTGCCAGCAGCCTCTTACAGGGGGCTCGTACTGAAGCTTTCTTT | CASSLLQGARTEAFF
TRBD1 | many | TRBJ2-2 | TRBV29-1 | TGCAGCGTTGAGCCGACAGGGGGGCCCTTAGGGGAGCTGTTTTTT | CSVEPTGGPLGELFF
. | . | TRBJ2-6 | TRBV5-1 | TGCGCCAGCAGCTTCCCGGGGGCTTTCTCTGGGGCCAACGTCCTGACTTTC | CASSFPGAFSGANVLTF
. | many | TRBJ1-4 | TRBV7-9 | TGTGCCAGCAGCTTAAAAGGACAGCTCTCAACTAATGAAAAACTGTTTTTT | CASSLKGQLSTNEKLFF
. | many | TRBJ1-1 | TRBV19 | TGTGCCAGTAGTAGGACTACCGGGACTGAAGCTTTCTTT | CASSRTTGTEAFF
. | many | TRBJ1-5 | TRBV29-1 | TGCAGCGTTAGTCTGGAGGGGTTAGGCAATCAGCCCCAGCATTTT | CSVSLEGLGNQPQHF
TRBD1 | many | TRBJ2-7 | TRBV2 | TGTGCCAGCAGTGGGGGGCCGAAGGGGGCGGACCGAACCTACGAGCAGTACTTC | CASSGGPKGADRTYEQYF